This T cell receptor beta chain derives from a study of blood T cell repertoires in COVID-19. V was cut by 0 bases and J by 2 bases, with 11 bases left in between. This CDR3 has 15 residues. Looked up from germline, CDR1 is SGHAT and CDR2 is FQNNGV. In the authors' workflow: Amplification of reference gene primers was used by the study to estimate nucleated cell counts. Here immunoSEQ multiplex PCR was the method, and the copy in TCRdb shows in-frame clones only, minus some. From that table come the V and J calls and clone size; the DNA was used to work out D and trimming. The sample carries about 45,000 clones, 85% to 95% recorded once. This clone was recorded a few times.

The sequence was obtained from a man aged 50-59 years with COVID-19, enrolled during active disease. The chain couples TRBV11-2 to TRBJ2-7, with D possibly being TRBD2 (6 bases). The sample comprised peripheral blood. The CDR3: CASSLDGTFTYEQYF. As DNA, the CDR3 is TGTGCCAGCAGCTTAGATGGGACTTTTACCTACGAGCAGTACTTC.